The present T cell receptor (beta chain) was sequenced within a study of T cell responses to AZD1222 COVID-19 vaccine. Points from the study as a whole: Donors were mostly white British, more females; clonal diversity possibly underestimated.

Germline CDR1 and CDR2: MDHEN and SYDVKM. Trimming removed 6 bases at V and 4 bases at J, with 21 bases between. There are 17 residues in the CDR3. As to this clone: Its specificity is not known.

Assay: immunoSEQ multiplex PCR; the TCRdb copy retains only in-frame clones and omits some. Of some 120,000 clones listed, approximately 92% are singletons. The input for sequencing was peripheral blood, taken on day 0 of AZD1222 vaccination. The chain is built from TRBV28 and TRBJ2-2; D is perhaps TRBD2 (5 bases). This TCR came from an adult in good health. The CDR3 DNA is TGTGCCAGCAGCCGGTCCCCTACCGGGGTGACCACCGGGGAGCTGTTTTTT. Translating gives CASSRSPTGVTTGELFF.